Each of the 3 T cell receptor beta chains below was sequenced from the same sample in a study of T cell responses to AZD1222 COVID-19 vaccine. Assay used: immunoSEQ multiplex PCR; TCRdb lists only in-frame clones, some missing. The profile covers 100,000 to 140,000 clones, with nearly 90% appearing a single time and about 5% taken by the ten largest. Source: peripheral blood, taken 28 days after the second AZD1222 dose. The receptors here all came from an adult who received the AZD1222 COVID-19 vaccine.

The rearrangement joins TRBV2 to TRBJ2-7; the match to TRBD1 covers 10 bases. Germline CDR1 reads SNHLY; CDR2 reads FYNNEI. The CDR3 covers 15 residues. The V and J ends lost 10 bases and 0 bases, in that order; junction bases with no gene match: 9. The DNA for the CDR3 is TGTGCCACCCATGGCGGGGACAGGGGCTCCTACGAGCAGTACTTC. It codes for CATHGGDRGSYEQYF.

The chain is built from TRBV6-5 and TRBJ1-2, with D unresolved. CDR3 length: 13 amino acids. Germline-derived CDR1 and CDR2 are MNHEY and SVGAGI. Trimming cost V 4 bases and J 4 bases, with 10 bases left between them. The CDR3 DNA sequence: TGTGCCAGCAGTTCCGACGGACTCTATGGCTACACCTTC. The encoded protein is CASSSDGLYGYTF.

This clone was counted once. This rearrangement joins TRBV3-1 (or the pseudogene TRBV3-2) to TRBJ1-2, with D maybe TRBD1 (5 bases). CDR1 is LGHDT, CDR2 YNNKEL, per germline (reference sequence). V was pared by 1 base and J by 9 bases, with 15 bases between. The CDR3 is 14 amino acids. The CDR3 reads CASSQGMVRGSYTF. The CDR3 nucleotides read TGTGCCAGCAGCCAAGGAATGGTCCGGGGCAGCTACACCTTC.